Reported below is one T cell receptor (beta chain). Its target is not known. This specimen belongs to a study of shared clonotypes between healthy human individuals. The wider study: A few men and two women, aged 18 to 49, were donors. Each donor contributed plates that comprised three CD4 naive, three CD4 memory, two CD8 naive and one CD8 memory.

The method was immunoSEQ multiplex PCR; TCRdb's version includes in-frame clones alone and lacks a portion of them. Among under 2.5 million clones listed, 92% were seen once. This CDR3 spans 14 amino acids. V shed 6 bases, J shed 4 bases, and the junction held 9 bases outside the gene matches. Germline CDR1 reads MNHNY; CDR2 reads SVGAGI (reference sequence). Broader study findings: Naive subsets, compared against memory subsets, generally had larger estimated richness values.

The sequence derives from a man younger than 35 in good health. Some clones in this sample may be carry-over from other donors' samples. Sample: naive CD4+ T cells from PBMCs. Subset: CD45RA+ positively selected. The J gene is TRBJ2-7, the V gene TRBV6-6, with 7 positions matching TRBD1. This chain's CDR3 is CASRERDSSYEQYF. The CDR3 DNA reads TGTGCCAGCAGAGAACGGGACAGTAGTTACGAGCAGTACTTC.